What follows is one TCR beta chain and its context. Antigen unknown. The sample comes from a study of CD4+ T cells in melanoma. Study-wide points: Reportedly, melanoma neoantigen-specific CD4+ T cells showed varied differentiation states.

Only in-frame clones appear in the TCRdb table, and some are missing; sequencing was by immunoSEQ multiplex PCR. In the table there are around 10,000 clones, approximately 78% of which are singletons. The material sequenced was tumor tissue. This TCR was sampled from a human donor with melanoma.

This CDR3 reads CASSLQTGSSYEQYF. CDR3 sequence (DNA): TGCGCCAGCAGCTTGCAGACAGGGAGCTCCTACGAGCAGTACTTC. The chain recombines TRBV5-1 with TRBJ2-7; 7 positions agree with TRBD1. Germline V gives CDR1 SGHRS, CDR2 YFSETQ. The CDR3 is 15 residues long. V lost 1 base to trimming and J lost 0 bases; unmatched junction nucleotides: 4.